Below, one T cell receptor beta chain is given with its context. Its antigen is unidentified. The CDR3 length is 14 residues. CDR1 is LNHNV and CDR2 is YYDKDF in the germline V gene (reference sequence). The V gene lost 4 bases and the J gene lost 4 bases, with 11 bases spanning the gap. This record belongs to a study of shared clonotypes between healthy human individuals. Profiling relied on immunoSEQ multiplex PCR, and the TCRdb table lists in-frame clones only, not all of them. This sample has some 2,000,000 clones, with approximately 95% found just once. Study results and caveats: Memory subsets generally showed lower estimated richness than naive subsets. Deeper or shallower sequencing was expected to change how clonotypes are shared among donors.

Naive CD45RA+ and memory CD45RA-negative subsets were split from CD4+ cells. Sequencing was done on a sample of naive CD4+ T cells sorted from blood. Subset denoted: CD45RA+ positively selected. The receptor's source is a man aged 18 to 30 in good health. This rearrangement joins TRBV15 to TRBJ1-5; a weak D match, TRBD1 (5 bases). CDR3 nucleotides: TGTGCCACCAGCAAGATGGGGGTTAATCAGCCCCAGCATTTT. It codes for CATSKMGVNQPQHF.